This is a list of T cell receptor beta chains from one sample in a study of blood T cells in healthy people across ages. TCRdb recomputed calls from the 5' RACE reads with MiXCR, one row per CDR3 protein. The sample yields more than 800,000 distinct CDR3 sequences, less than 35% seen once. The sample was blood. The receptors stem from an elderly woman in good health. The CDR3 runs from the conserved cysteine through the conserved F or W. D genes are given only for firm matches. The size of a clone is reported for some rows only, either as once, few or many, or as a class for expanded clones.

cdr3_nt | cdr3_aa | clone_size | d_call | j_call | cdr3_length | v_call
TGTGCCACCAGCCCCGGGGGCAGGCTTACAGATACGCAGTATTTT | CATSPGGRLTDTQYF | few | . | TRBJ2-3 | 15 | TRBV24-1
TGTGCCAGCAGCTTCGGGCCTAGCGGGGGAAATGAGCAGTTCTTC | CASSFGPSGGNEQFF | . | TRBD2 | TRBJ2-1 | 15 | TRBV7-2
TGTGCCAGCAGTTACCCGGGACAAGGCTTAGGGGGCTACACCTTC | CASSYPGQGLGGYTF | . | . | TRBJ1-2 | 15 | TRBV6-2/TRBV6-3
TGTGCCAGCAGCATCGGGACGGGCTCTGGAAACACCATATATTTT | CASSIGTGSGNTIYF | . | . | TRBJ1-3 | 15 | TRBV7-2
TGCAGTGCTAGAGTATCGGGGAAAAGCATGAACACTGAAGCTTTCTTT | CSARVSGKSMNTEAFF | many | . | TRBJ1-1 | 16 | TRBV20-1
TGTGCCAGCAGTTTATCGGGACGGACAGGGCAGCACTATGGCTACACCTTC | CASSLSGRTGQHYGYTF | few | TRBD1 | TRBJ1-2 | 17 | TRBV27
TGTGCCGGCAGTTACCGGGGAGAGGGTTCACCCCTCCACTTT | CAGSYRGEGSPLHF | few | . | TRBJ1-6 | 14 | TRBV6-5
TGCAGTGCTAGACTAGCGGCCACAGATACGCAGTATTTT | CSARLAATDTQYF | . | TRBD2 | TRBJ2-3 | 13 | TRBV20-1
TGTGCCGCCAGCAGAGACCTTGACAGGCGTGTCTATGGCTACACCTTC | CAASRDLDRRVYGYTF | few | . | TRBJ1-2 | 16 | TRBV15
TGCAGTGCCGCTGGGGTAGCGGGGGGCCAAGAGACCCAGTACTTC | CSAAGVAGGQETQYF | many | TRBD2 | TRBJ2-5 | 15 | TRBV20-1
TGCGCCAGCAGCCAAGATCCTAGCGGGGCCAGCACAGATACGCAGTATTTT | CASSQDPSGASTDTQYF | many | TRBD2 | TRBJ2-3 | 17 | TRBV4-3
TGTGCCAGCAGCATACTAGCGGGGCCAGATACGCAGTATTTT | CASSILAGPDTQYF | many | TRBD2 | TRBJ2-3 | 14 | TRBV7-9
TGTGCCAGCAGTCCCTCCGAGGGACCCCAGCATTTT | CASSPSEGPQHF | . | . | TRBJ1-5 | 12 | TRBV6-6
TGTGCCAGCAGTTTACCAACTAGCGGGGGATTCAATCAGCAGTTCTTC | CASSLPTSGGFNQQFF | . | TRBD2 | TRBJ2-1 | 16 | TRBV27
TGTGCCAGCAGCTCCCAGGGGGGAAGCTCCTACGAGCAGTACTTC | CASSSQGGSSYEQYF | many | . | TRBJ2-7 | 15 | TRBV11-2
TGCAGTGCTACCGTCCCAGGCAGGGGGCGAGGTCGAGAGACCCAGTACTTC | CSATVPGRGRGRETQYF | . | TRBD1 | TRBJ2-5 | 17 | TRBV20-1
TGTGCCAGCAGCTCTACCGGACAGGGCTCTGGAAACACCATATATTTT | CASSSTGQGSGNTIYF | few | TRBD1 | TRBJ1-3 | 16 | TRBV7-2
TGCGCCAGCAGCCAAGGAAGCCAGGGTGGAAGCTACACCTTC | CASSQGSQGGSYTF | few | . | TRBJ1-2 | 14 | TRBV4-3
TGCAGCGTATTACTCGGAGATACGCAGTATTTT | CSVLLGDTQYF | many | . | TRBJ2-3 | 11 | TRBV29-1
TGTGCCAGCTCACTGGGGGCAGGGGTCGGTGAGCAGTTCTTC | CASSLGAGVGEQFF | . | . | TRBJ2-1 | 14 | TRBV18
TGTGCCAGCAGCCAAGGACTAGCGGGATCCGGTGAGCAGTACTTC | CASSQGLAGSGEQYF | . | TRBD2 | TRBJ2-5 | 15 | TRBV3-1
TGTGCCAGCAGCTCCTTGGGGATCATCAGCTATGGCTACACCTTC | CASSSLGIISYGYTF | many | . | TRBJ1-2 | 15 | TRBV12-3/TRBV12-4
TGCAGTGCTAGAAGGGGGGGCGCAGGAAGCAATCAGCCCCAGCATTTT | CSARRGGAGSNQPQHF | many | . | TRBJ1-5 | 16 | TRBV20-1
TGTGCCAGCAGCCCTAAACGTCAGGGAGAGTCCTACGAGCAGTACTTC | CASSPKRQGESYEQYF | many | . | TRBJ2-7 | 16 | TRBV6-2/TRBV6-3
TGTGCCTGGAATACAGGGGGTTTAGAAAAAAAACTGTTTTTT | CAWNTGGLEKKLFF | . | TRBD1 | TRBJ1-4 | 14 | TRBV30
TGTGCCAGCAGCTGGGTGGGGCGGCAGGAAGAGACCCAGTACTTC | CASSWVGRQEETQYF | . | . | TRBJ2-5 | 15 | TRBV5-4
TGTGCCAGCAGATCGAGAATAGGTAGCGACAGAGGGGTTAGTAATGAGCAGTTCTTC | CASRSRIGSDRGVSNEQFF | . | . | TRBJ2-1 | 19 | TRBV12-3/TRBV12-4
TGCAGTGCTAGAACACTAGCGGGGGGGCCGTATTTT | CSARTLAGGPYF | many | TRBD2 | TRBJ2-3 | 12 | TRBV20-1
TGTGCCACCAGTGATTCTTTTCCGGATGAGCAGTTCTTC | CATSDSFPDEQFF | many | . | TRBJ2-1 | 13 | TRBV24-1
TGTGCCAGCAGCTCCGGGACAGGTCCCTATGGCTACACCTTC | CASSSGTGPYGYTF | many | TRBD1 | TRBJ1-2 | 14 | TRBV7-2
TGTGCCAGCAGACGAGGGACAGCCTTAAATCAGCCCCAGCATTTT | CASRRGTALNQPQHF | . | TRBD1 | TRBJ1-5 | 15 | TRBV27
TGTGCCAGCACTCAGGGTGTGGACACTGAAGCTTTCTTT | CASTQGVDTEAFF | . | . | TRBJ1-1 | 13 | TRBV7-9
TGTGCCAGCTCACCACCGACAGCGGGGATGGATGAGCAGTTCTTC | CASSPPTAGMDEQFF | many | TRBD2 | TRBJ2-1 | 15 | TRBV18
TGTGCCAGCATGGTAGGAAAGGGAGTACCCTCCAAAAACATTCAGTACTTC | CASMVGKGVPSKNIQYF | many | . | TRBJ2-4 | 17 | TRBV6-6
TGCGCCAGCAGCTTACAGGGGGCGCCTGGGGAAAAACTGTTTTTT | CASSLQGAPGEKLFF | many | TRBD1 | TRBJ1-4 | 15 | TRBV5-1